This T cell receptor beta chain was identified during a study of blood T cells in healthy people across ages. This CDR3 has 12 residues. V lost 8 bases to trimming and J lost 0 bases, with 8 bases between them. Germline-derived CDR1 and CDR2 are SQVTM and ANQGSEA. This clonotype was counted ten times or more. A sample-barcoded 5' primer and a J-beta primer mix were used in a second PCR of about 6 to 11 cycles. TCRdb passed the 5' RACE reads through MiXCR, listing each CDR3 protein once. The sample shows some 1.5 million distinct CDR3 sequences, roughly 27% of them seen only once. This TCR derives from a woman between 25 and 40 years old in good health. What was sequenced was blood. The rearrangement uses TRBV29-1 and TRBJ2-1; D call uncertain. The CDR3: CSLQHSYNEQFF. The CDR3 DNA is TGCAGCTTACAACACTCCTACAATGAGCAGTTCTTC.